This TCR beta chain is from a study of cytotoxic CD8 clonotypes in ibrutinib-treated CLL. Background on the study: There were 11 relapsed/refractory patients and about 15 treatment-naive patients, and around 18 were IGHV unmutated.

CDR1 and CDR2 from the germline V gene are MNHEY and SVGAGI. The CDR3 is made up of 15 amino acids. Trimming removed 0 bases from V and 6 bases from J, with 13 bases in between. Points on this clone: The antigen is not known.

Deep sequencing aimed at 1 in 200,000 to 1 in 1 million T cells' resolution. The table came from immunoSEQ multiplex PCR; TCRdb's copy has only in-frame clones and leaves some out. The sample contains more than 11,000 clones, roughly two thirds of which appear only once. Notes on the study in general: At ibrutinib response, clonality increased, and at progression it declined back toward baseline.

Material: PBMCs, obtained before ibrutinib treatment. The source of this sequence is a human donor with chronic lymphocytic leukemia. This chain connects TRBV6-5 to TRBJ2-3; the D gene is possibly TRBD2 (5 bases). The CDR3 sequence: CASSYSIAPGDTQYF. Written as DNA, the CDR3 is TGTGCCAGCAGTTACTCGATAGCCCCGGGGGATACGCAGTATTTT.